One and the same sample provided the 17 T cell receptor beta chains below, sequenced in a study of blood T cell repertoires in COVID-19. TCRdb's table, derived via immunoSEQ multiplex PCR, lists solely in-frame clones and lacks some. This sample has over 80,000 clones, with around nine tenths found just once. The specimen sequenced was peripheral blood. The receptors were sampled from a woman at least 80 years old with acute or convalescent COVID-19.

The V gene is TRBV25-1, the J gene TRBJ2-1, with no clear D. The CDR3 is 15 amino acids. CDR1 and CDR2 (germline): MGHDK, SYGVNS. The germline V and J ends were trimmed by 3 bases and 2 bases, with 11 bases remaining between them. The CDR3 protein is CASSDLVSTYNEQFF. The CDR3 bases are TGTGCCAGCAGTGATCTGGTCAGTACCTACAATGAGCAGTTCTTC.

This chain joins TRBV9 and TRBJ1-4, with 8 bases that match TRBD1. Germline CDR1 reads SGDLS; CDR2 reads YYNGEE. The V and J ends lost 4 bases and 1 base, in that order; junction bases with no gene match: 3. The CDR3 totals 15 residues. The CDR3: CASSFTGGTNEKLFF. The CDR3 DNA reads TGTGCCAGCAGCTTCACAGGGGGAACTAATGAAAAACTGTTTTTT.

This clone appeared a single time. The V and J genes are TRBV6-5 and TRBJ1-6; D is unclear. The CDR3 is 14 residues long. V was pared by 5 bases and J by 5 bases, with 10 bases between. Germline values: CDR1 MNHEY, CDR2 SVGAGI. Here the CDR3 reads CASSTTGDNSPLHF. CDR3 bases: TGTGCCAGCAGTACAACCGGGGATAATTCACCCCTCCACTTT.

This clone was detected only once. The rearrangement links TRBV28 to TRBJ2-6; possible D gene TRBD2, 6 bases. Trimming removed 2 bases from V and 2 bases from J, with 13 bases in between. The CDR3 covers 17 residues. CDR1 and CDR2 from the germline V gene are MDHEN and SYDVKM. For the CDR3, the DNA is TGTGCCAGCAGTTTACACCGGGGAGGAACTGGGGCCAACGTCCTGACTTTC. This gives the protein CASSLHRGGTGANVLTF.

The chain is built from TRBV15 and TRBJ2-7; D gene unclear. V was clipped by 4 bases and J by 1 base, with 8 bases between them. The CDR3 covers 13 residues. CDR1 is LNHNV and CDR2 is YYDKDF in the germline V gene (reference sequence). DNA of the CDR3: TGTGCCACCAGCAAAGTACGGTCCTACGAGCAGTACTTC. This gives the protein CATSKVRSYEQYF.

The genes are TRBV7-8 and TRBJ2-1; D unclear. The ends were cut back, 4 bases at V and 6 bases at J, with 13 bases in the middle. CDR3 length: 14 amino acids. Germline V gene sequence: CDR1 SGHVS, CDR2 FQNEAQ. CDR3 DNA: TGTGCCAGCAGCTCGCAAACATTGCTCAATGAGCAGTTCTTC. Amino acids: CASSSQTLLNEQFF. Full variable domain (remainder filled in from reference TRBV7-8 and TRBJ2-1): GAGVSQSPRYKVAKRGQDVALRCDPISGHVSLFWYQQALGQGPEFLTYFQNEAQLDKSGLPSDRFFAERPEGSVSTLKIQRTQQEDSAVYLCASSSQTLLNEQFFGPGTRLTVL.

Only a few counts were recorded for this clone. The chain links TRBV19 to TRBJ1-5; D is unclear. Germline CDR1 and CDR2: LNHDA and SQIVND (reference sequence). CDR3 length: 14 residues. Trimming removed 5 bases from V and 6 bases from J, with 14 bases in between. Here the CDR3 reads CASSLPLFGQPQHF. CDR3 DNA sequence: TGTGCCAGTAGTCTACCCCTCTTTGGTCAGCCCCAGCATTTT.

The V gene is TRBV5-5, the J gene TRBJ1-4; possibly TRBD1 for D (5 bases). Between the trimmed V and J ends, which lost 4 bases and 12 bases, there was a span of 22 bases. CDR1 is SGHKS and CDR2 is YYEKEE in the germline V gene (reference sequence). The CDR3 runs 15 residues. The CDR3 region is CASSATPGPGVELFF. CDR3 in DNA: TGTGCCAGCAGCGCGACGCCGGGACCGGGGGTTGAACTGTTTTTT. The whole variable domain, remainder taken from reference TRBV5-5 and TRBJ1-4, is DAGVTQSPTHLIKTRGQQVTLRCSPISGHKSVSWYQQVLGQGPQFIFQYYEKEERGRGNFPDRFSARQFPNYSSELNVNALLLGDSALYLCASSATPGPGVELFFGSGTQLSVL.

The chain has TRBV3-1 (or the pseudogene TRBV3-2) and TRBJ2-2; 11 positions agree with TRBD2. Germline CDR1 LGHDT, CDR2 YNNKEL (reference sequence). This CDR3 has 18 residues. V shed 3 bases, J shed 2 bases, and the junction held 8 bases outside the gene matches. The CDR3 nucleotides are TGTGCCAGCAGCCATGAGAAGGGACTAGCGGTTAACACCGGGGAGCTGTTTTTT. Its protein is CASSHEKGLAVNTGELFF.

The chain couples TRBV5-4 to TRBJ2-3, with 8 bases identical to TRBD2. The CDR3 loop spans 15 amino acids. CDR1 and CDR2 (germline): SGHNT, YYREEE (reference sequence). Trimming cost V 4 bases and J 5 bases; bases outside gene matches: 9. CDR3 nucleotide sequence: TGTGCCAGCAGCCCGGGGGGGGAAGTACGAGATACGCAGTATTTT. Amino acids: CASSPGGEVRDTQYF. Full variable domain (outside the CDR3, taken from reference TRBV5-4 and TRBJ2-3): ETGVTQSPTHLIKTRGQQVTLRCSSQSGHNTVSWYQQALGQGPQFIFQYYREEENGRGNFPPRFSGLQFPNYSSELNVNALELDDSALYLCASSPGGEVRDTQYFGPGTRLTVL.

CDR3 nucleotides: TGTGCCAGCAGCTTCCCCGCGCAGCGGAGGGATGGCTACACCTTC. Its translation: CASSFPAQRRDGYTF. The V gene is TRBV11-2, the J gene TRBJ1-2; D is uncertain. CDR3 length equals 15 residues. The germline V gene encodes CDR1 SGHAT and CDR2 FQNNGV. The germline V and J ends were trimmed by 3 bases and 6 bases, with 17 bases remaining between them.

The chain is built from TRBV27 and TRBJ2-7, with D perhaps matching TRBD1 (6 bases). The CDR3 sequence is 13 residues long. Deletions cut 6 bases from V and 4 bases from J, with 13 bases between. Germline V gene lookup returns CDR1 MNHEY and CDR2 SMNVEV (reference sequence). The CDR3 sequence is CASSRDNSYEQYF. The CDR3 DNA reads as TGTGCCAGCAGCCGGGACAACAGTTACGAGCAGTACTTC.

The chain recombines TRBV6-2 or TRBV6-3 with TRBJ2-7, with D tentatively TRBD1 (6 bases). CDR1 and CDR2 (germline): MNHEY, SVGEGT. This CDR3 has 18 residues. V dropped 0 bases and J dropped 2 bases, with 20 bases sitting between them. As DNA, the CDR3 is TGTGCCAGCAGTTACTCCTACTCCAGACAGGAAATTCCCTACGAGCAGTACTTC. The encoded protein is CASSYSYSRQEIPYEQYF.

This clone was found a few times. The CDR3, as DNA: TGCGCCAGCAGCTTGGGTCCGGGATCTACTGTTTTCTCTGGAAACACCATATATTTT. It specifies CASSLGPGSTVFSGNTIYF. J is TRBJ1-3 and V is TRBV5-1; D unresolved. CDR3 length equals 19 residues. Looked up from germline, CDR1 is SGHRS and CDR2 is YFSETQ. V lost 0 bases and J lost 0, with 19 bases in between.

The CDR3 coding sequence is TGTGCCAGCTCAACAGGAGATCAGCCCCAGCATTTT. It encodes CASSTGDQPQHF. V is TRBV18 and J is TRBJ1-5; weak D call: TRBD1 (5 bases). The ends were cut back, 5 bases at V and 5 bases at J, with 7 bases in the middle. CDR1 KGHSH and CDR2 LQKENI come from the germline V gene. The CDR3 contains 12 residues. Filled out from reference TRBV18 and TRBJ1-5, the complete variable domain reads NAGVMQNPRHLVRRRGQEARLRCSPMKGHSHVYWYRQLPEEGLKFMVYLQKENIIDESGMPKERFSAEFPKEGPSILRIQQVVRGDSAAYFCASSTGDQPQHFGDGTRLSIL.

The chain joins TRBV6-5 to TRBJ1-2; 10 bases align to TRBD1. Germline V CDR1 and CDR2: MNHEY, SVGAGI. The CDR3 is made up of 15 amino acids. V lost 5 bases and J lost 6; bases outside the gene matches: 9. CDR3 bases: TGTGCCAGCAGTCCCGACAGGGGGCGATTTAATGGCTACACCTTC. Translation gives CASSPDRGRFNGYTF.

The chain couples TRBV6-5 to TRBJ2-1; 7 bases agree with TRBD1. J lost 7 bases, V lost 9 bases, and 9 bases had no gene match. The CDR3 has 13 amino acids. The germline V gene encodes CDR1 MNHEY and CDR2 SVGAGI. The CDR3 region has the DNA TGTGCCAGGACAGGGATAAGTAAGAATGAGCAGTTCTTC. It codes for CARTGISKNEQFF.